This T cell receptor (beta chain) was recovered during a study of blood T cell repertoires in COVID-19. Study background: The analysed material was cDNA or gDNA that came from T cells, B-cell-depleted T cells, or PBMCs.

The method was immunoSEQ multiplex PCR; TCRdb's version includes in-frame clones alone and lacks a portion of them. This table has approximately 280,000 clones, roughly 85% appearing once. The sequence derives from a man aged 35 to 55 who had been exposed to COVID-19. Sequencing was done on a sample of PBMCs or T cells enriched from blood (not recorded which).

As DNA, the CDR3 is TGTGCCAGCAGCGTAGAAAGGGGTGGTCCCACCGGGGAGCTGTTTTTT. Amino acid sequence: CASSVERGGPTGELFF. The chain recombines TRBV9 with TRBJ2-2; a weak D match, TRBD1 (5 bases). The germline gives CDR1 SGDLS, CDR2 YYNGEE. Trimming cost V 0 bases and J 4 bases, with 13 bases left between them. This CDR3 region has 16 residues. Full variable domain (outside the CDR3, taken from reference TRBV9 and TRBJ2-2): DSGVTQTPKHLITATGQRVTLRCSPRSGDLSVYWYQQSLDQGLQFLIQYYNGEERAKGNILERFSAQQFPDLHSELNLSSLELGDSALYFCASSVERGGPTGELFFGEGSRLTVL.